These 32 T cell receptor beta chains originate from one sample sequenced in a study of T cells in Graves' hyperthyroidism and ophthalmopathy. RNA transcripts yielded amplified TCR beta CDR3 regions. The study used the HTBI primer set for a first-round RT-PCR of the TCR CDR3. TCRdb analysed the multiplex PCR reads with MiXCR anew, one entry per CDR3 protein. In the table there are roughly 720,000 distinct CDR3 sequences, roughly 17% of which are singletons. Sample: blood. Receptors originate from a man aged 50 or older with Graves' hyperthyroidism.

This clonotype was observed at least ten times. The chain has TRBV6-5 and TRBJ1-1, with a tentative D call TRBD1 (5 bases). Between the trimmed V and J ends, which lost 0 bases and 5 bases, there was a span of 16 bases. Germline V CDR1 and CDR2: MNHEY, SVGAGI. CDR3 size: 16 residues. The CDR3 protein is CASSYSITGGGTEAFF. The CDR3 DNA reads as TGTGCCAGCAGTTACTCGATAACGGGGGGGGGGACTGAAGCTTTCTTT.

In this sample, this clonotype turned up many times. V and J are TRBV27 and TRBJ1-1; 7 positions agree with TRBD1. Germline CDR1 is MNHEY and CDR2 is SMNVEV (reference sequence). Trimming cost V 2 bases and J 7 bases; bases outside gene matches: 4. The CDR3 spans 13 residues. The CDR3: CASSLTQGSEAFF. CDR3 in DNA: TGTGCCAGCAGTTTAACACAGGGGAGTGAAGCTTTCTTT.

This clonotype was seen repeatedly, ten times or more. The DNA for the CDR3 is TGTGCCAGCACCCGGGGAGGGCTGAACACTGAAGCTTTCTTT. Protein product: CASTRGGLNTEAFF. This sequence joins TRBV6-1 and TRBJ1-1; D gene uncertain. The CDR3 runs to 14 residues. Germline assignment: CDR1 MNHNS and CDR2 SASEGT. Trimming pared 7 bases from V and 0 bases from J, leaving 12 bases between.

As to this clonotype: A much larger clone sits a single nucleotide away, making a read error possible. The chain employs TRBV28 and TRBJ2-7; D call uncertain. Trimming cost V 2 bases and J 7 bases, with 12 bases left between them. CDR1 is MDHEN and CDR2 is SYDVKM in the germline V gene. The CDR3 runs 13 residues. The CDR3 here is CASSLRIYGEQYF. CDR3 nucleotides: TGTGCCAGCAGTTTACGGATTTACGGAGAGCAGTACTTC.

The chain uses TRBV19 and TRBJ1-2; D perhaps matches TRBD1 (6 bases). With 11 bases removed from V and 5 bases from J, the gap between germline ends came to 12 bases. CDR3 size: 11 residues. The germline CDR1 and CDR2 sequences are LNHDA and SQIVND (reference sequence). CDR3 in DNA: TGTGCCGTCAGGGGCGGGTATGGCTACACCTTC. It encodes CAVRGGYGYTF.

This clonotype was observed a handful of times. The chain uses TRBV7-9 and TRBJ2-7; no clear D gene. The germline CDR1 and CDR2 sequences are SEHNR and FQNEAQ (reference sequence). The CDR3 spans 15 residues. With 1 base removed from V and 5 bases from J, the gap between germline ends came to 15 bases. The CDR3: CASSLGPGLTNEQYF. For the CDR3, the DNA is TGTGCCAGCAGCTTAGGCCCCGGCCTAACCAACGAGCAGTACTTC.

The V call is TRBV29-1, the J call TRBJ2-1; D call uncertain. Germline-derived CDR1 and CDR2 are SQVTM and ANQGSEA. The CDR3 is 12 amino acids. Trimming left V 0 bases short and J 13 bases short, with 13 bases between. CDR3 amino acids: CSVEDRPHSQFF. The DNA of the CDR3 is TGCAGCGTTGAAGATCGCCCTCACTCCCAGTTCTTC.

This clonotype was found a few times. The V gene is TRBV6-1, the J gene TRBJ1-2; D not resolved. V lost 5 bases and J lost 1, with 8 bases in between. The V gene's germline CDR1 is MNHNS and CDR2 SASEGT. The CDR3 is 13 amino acids. Here the CDR3 DNA reads TGTGCCAGCAGTTTGACACTTAACTATGGCTACACCTTC. This encodes CASSLTLNYGYTF.

This clonotype has only a few counts. The V gene is TRBV3-1, the J gene TRBJ2-7; tentatively, D is TRBD2 (6 bases). The V end lost 2 bases, the J end lost 2 bases, and 13 bases lay between the germline ends. Germline V gene sequence: CDR1 LGHDT, CDR2 YNNKEL (reference sequence). This CDR3 has 15 residues. The CDR3 loop is CASSQMAGSAYEQYF. The CDR3 DNA is TGTGCCAGCAGCCAAATGGCGGGGTCCGCCTACGAGCAGTACTTC.

The chain recombines TRBV24-1 with TRBJ1-2, with a tentative D call TRBD1 (6 bases). From germline, CDR1 is KGHDR and CDR2 SFDVKD. Trimming cost V 12 bases and J 5 bases, with 15 bases left between them. The length of the CDR3 is 12 residues. As DNA, the CDR3 is TGTGCCTCCTCGGACAGTTCTTATGGCTACACCTTC. Translation: CASSDSSYGYTF.

The sample holds many counts of this clonotype. This chain links TRBV29-1 with TRBJ2-3; 10 bases fit TRBD2. J was trimmed by 2 bases and V by 7 bases; bases with no gene match: 6. The CDR3 consists of 14 residues. Germline assignment: CDR1 SQVTM and CDR2 ANQGSEA. Here the CDR3 reads CSGDTSGTTDTQYF. For the CDR3, the DNA is TGCAGCGGTGACACTAGCGGGACCACAGATACGCAGTATTTT.

This chain uses TRBV5-1 with TRBJ2-5; possibly TRBD2 for D (7 bases). Germline CDR1 and CDR2: SGHRS and YFSETQ. V lost 4 bases and J lost 4, with 14 bases in between. The CDR3 sequence is 14 residues long. The CDR3 region has the DNA TGCGCCAGCAGCACCGGGGAGGGGGTAGAGACCCAGTACTTC. The encoded protein is CASSTGEGVETQYF.

There are many counts of this clonotype. The rearrangement joins TRBV29-1 to TRBJ2-7, with TRBD2 identical over 11 bases. V shed 4 bases and J 0 bases; nucleotides not matched to a gene: 8. Germline CDR1 is SQVTM and CDR2 is ANQGSEA. The CDR3 is made up of 16 amino acids. The DNA for the CDR3 is TGCAGCGTTGCCGGGACTAGCGGTAAGACCTCCTACGAGCAGTACTTC. Its protein is CSVAGTSGKTSYEQYF.

Regarding this clonotype: A single base separates this from a much larger clone, so it may be a read error. The chain links TRBV6-1 to TRBJ1-5; maybe TRBD1 (5 bases). This CDR3 spans 13 amino acids. Trimming removed 5 bases at V and 6 bases at J, with 11 bases between. Per the germline V gene, CDR1 is MNHNS and CDR2 is SASEGT. This CDR3 reads CASSPEQAQPQHF. The CDR3 DNA follows: TGTGCCAGCAGTCCAGAACAGGCTCAGCCCCAGCATTTT.

There are many counts of this clonotype. V usage is TRBV28 and J usage is TRBJ1-6; possibly TRBD1 for D (5 bases). The V and J ends lost 5 bases and 1 base respectively, with 12 bases between them. The CDR3 spans 16 residues. Per the germline V gene, CDR1 is MDHEN and CDR2 is SYDVKM. The CDR3 nucleotides read TGTGCCAGCAGTCCCCGGGACGTGTCCTATAATTCACCCCTCCACTTT. It yields the protein CASSPRDVSYNSPLHF.

This clonotype is a singleton in its sample. This may be a read error: a much more frequent sequence differs by one nucleotide. The V call is TRBV28, the J call TRBJ2-1; D is perhaps TRBD2 (5 bases). Germline values: CDR1 MDHEN, CDR2 SYDVKM. The CDR3 length is 12 residues. In DNA form, the CDR3 reads TGTGCCAGCAGTTTCTCCCGGGATGAGCAGATCTTC. Amino acid sequence: CASSFSRDEQIF.

The V call is TRBV25-1, the J call TRBJ2-1; 8 bases match TRBD2. Germline values: CDR1 MGHDK, CDR2 SYGVNS. CDR3 size: 17 residues. Unmatched junction bases numbered 6, after V lost 2 bases and J lost 0 bases. The CDR3 is CASSEIDSGISYNEQFF. The CDR3 nucleotides are TGTGCCAGCAGTGAAATCGATAGCGGGATCTCCTACAATGAGCAGTTCTTC. The whole variable domain, filled in from reference TRBV25-1 and TRBJ2-1, reads EADIYQTPRYLVIGTGKKITLECSQTMGHDKMYWYQQDPGMELHLIHYSYGVNSTEKGDLSSESTVSRIRTEHFPLTLESARPSHTSQYLCASSEIDSGISYNEQFFGPGTRLTVL.

V usage is TRBV24-1 and J usage is TRBJ2-1; TRBD1 matches 10 bases. With 0 bases clipped from V and 6 bases from J, the junction kept 4 bases outside the gene matches. The CDR3 contains 16 residues. Germline loops: CDR1 KGHDR, CDR2 SFDVKD. The CDR3 is CATSDLRGDRGNEQFF. In DNA, the CDR3 is TGTGCCACCAGTGATTTGCGTGGGGACAGGGGCAATGAGCAGTTCTTC.

This chain uses TRBV6-5 with TRBJ1-6; a weak D match, TRBD1 (5 bases). The CDR3 is 17 amino acids. Trimming removed 3 bases from V and 9 bases from J, with 21 bases in between. Germline CDR1 reads MNHEY; CDR2 reads SVGAGI. The CDR3 loop is CASSYAPFGDGVSPLHF. The CDR3 nucleotides are TGTGCCAGCAGTTATGCCCCCTTTGGGGACGGGGTTTCACCCCTCCACTTT.

This clonotype was seen ten or more times. The chain carries TRBV6-2 or TRBV6-3 and TRBJ2-7; possibly TRBD2 for D (6 bases). Germline CDR1 reads MNHEY; CDR2 reads SVGEGT. The CDR3 has 13 amino acids. Trimming pared 8 bases from V and 0 bases from J, leaving 11 bases between. The CDR3: CASASGSSYEQYF. The CDR3, as DNA: TGTGCCAGCGCGTCCGGGAGCTCCTACGAGCAGTACTTC.

This clonotype was seen more than once but under ten times. A much larger clone lies one base from this, so it may be a read error. The V gene is TRBV2, the J gene TRBJ1-1, with TRBD1 matching over 7 bases. CDR1 SNHLY and CDR2 FYNNEI come from the germline V gene. The CDR3 sequence is 16 residues long. J was trimmed by 4 bases and V by 4 bases; bases with no gene match: 12. CDR3 residues: CASSAGQGDRVTEAFF. The CDR3 region has the DNA TGTGCCAGCAGTGCGGGTCAGGGGGATAGGGTCACTGAAGCTTTCTTT.

In this sample, this clonotype turned up many times. The DNA is omitted, as the CDR3 cannot be located on it reliably, and the CDR3 follows TCRdb's listing. The chain combines TRBV27 with TRBJ1-6. The CDR3 is 15 residues long, ends included. Germline V CDR1 and CDR2: MNHEY, SMNVEV (reference sequence). The CDR3 is CASSLGTGNNSPLHF.

This clonotype was observed many times. The V gene is TRBV3-1, the J gene TRBJ2-3; D not resolved. Trimming left V 1 base short and J 2 bases short, with 13 bases between. CDR3 length: 16 amino acids. Germline lookup yields CDR1 LGHDT and CDR2 YNNKEL (reference sequence). The CDR3: CASSQVVGPLTDTQYF. DNA for the CDR3: TGTGCCAGCAGCCAAGTGGTCGGACCACTCACAGATACGCAGTATTTT.

Details on this clonotype: With a much larger clone just one base away, this may be a read error. J is TRBJ1-1 and V is TRBV7-8; D remains ambiguous. Germline values: CDR1 SGHVS, CDR2 FQNEAQ. This CDR3 region has 16 residues. The CDR3 bases are TGTGCCAGCAGCTTCGGGAGGTTACCTATGAACAATGAAGCTTTCTTT. It codes for CASSFGRLPMNNEAFF.

This clonotype came up a few times. This chain connects TRBV24-1 to TRBJ1-2; 10 nucleotides align to TRBD1. The CDR3 contains 16 residues. Germline V gene sequence: CDR1 KGHDR, CDR2 SFDVKD. V lost 4 bases and J lost 0; bases outside the gene matches: 4. Here the CDR3 DNA reads TGTGCCACCAGTGACGCCGGGACAGGGGCTAACTATGGCTACACCTTC. It encodes CATSDAGTGANYGYTF.

This clonotype was found many times. The rearrangement links TRBV7-8 to TRBJ2-7, with TRBD2 matching over 11 bases. This CDR3 spans 16 amino acids. Germline trimming cut 6 bases from V and 9 bases from J; bases unmatched to any gene: 16. Looked up from germline, CDR1 is SGHVS and CDR2 is FQNEAQ. The CDR3: CASRRGETSGKFSQYF. For the CDR3, the DNA is TGTGCCAGCAGAAGGGGGGAGACTAGCGGGAAGTTCTCGCAGTACTTC.

This clonotype has at least ten counts. This rearrangement joins TRBV2 to TRBJ1-1; D ambiguous. V was pared by 3 bases and J by 9 bases, with 11 bases between. Germline V gives CDR1 SNHLY, CDR2 FYNNEI. The CDR3 loop spans 12 amino acids. The DNA for the CDR3 is TGTGCCAGCAGTGAGTGGAGCCGACAAGCTTTCTTT. Protein product: CASSEWSRQAFF.

This clonotype was found many times. The rearrangement uses TRBV2 and TRBJ2-7, with D possibly matching TRBD1 (5 bases). V shed 5 bases and J shed 3 bases, with 11 bases lying between them. The CDR3 covers 13 residues. From germline, CDR1 is SNHLY and CDR2 FYNNEI. Written as DNA, the CDR3 is TGTGCCAGCAGTCAAACAGGAGACTACGAGCAGTACTTC. It is translated as CASSQTGDYEQYF.

This clonotype was seen many times. This sequence joins TRBV20-1 and TRBJ2-7; D may match TRBD1 or TRBD2 (8 bases each). Deletions cut 0 bases from V and 3 bases from J, with 33 bases between. The CDR3 sequence is 21 residues long. CDR1 DFQATT and CDR2 SNEGSKA come from the germline V gene (reference sequence). The CDR3 here is CSARDHSGVSKEAGGGYEQYF. The CDR3 region has the DNA TGCAGTGCTAGAGACCATAGCGGGGTTAGCAAAGAGGCAGGGGGCGGCTACGAGCAGTACTTC.

Note on this clonotype: The junction departs from the called germline gene at one end, perhaps through a read error. This chain uses TRBV12-3 or TRBV12-4 with TRBJ1-4; D not certain. The CDR3 is made up of 13 amino acids. The CDR3 sequence is CASSLAWDEKPFF. The CDR3 DNA reads TGTGCCAGCAGTTTGGCGTGGGATGAAAAACCGTTTTTT.

This clonotype occurred a few times. V gene TRBV6-5 combines with J gene TRBJ1-3, with D uncertain. V shed 0 bases and J shed 4 bases, with 22 bases lying between them. The CDR3 sequence is 19 residues long. Looked up from germline, CDR1 is MNHEY and CDR2 is SVGAGI. The CDR3 region is CASSYSIVPGNRVGNTIYF. DNA for the CDR3: TGTGCCAGCAGTTACTCGATAGTACCGGGGAACAGAGTAGGAAACACCATATATTTT.

This clonotype was counted between two and nine times. The V gene is TRBV6-1, the J gene TRBJ2-2, with 11 bases lining up with TRBD2. CDR1 is MNHNS, CDR2 SASEGT, per germline. The CDR3 has 16 amino acids. Unmatched junction bases numbered 8, after V lost 6 bases and J lost 5 bases. The CDR3 sequence is CASSMAGTSGTGELFF. CDR3 in DNA: TGTGCCAGCAGCATGGCCGGGACTAGCGGTACCGGGGAGCTGTTTTTT.